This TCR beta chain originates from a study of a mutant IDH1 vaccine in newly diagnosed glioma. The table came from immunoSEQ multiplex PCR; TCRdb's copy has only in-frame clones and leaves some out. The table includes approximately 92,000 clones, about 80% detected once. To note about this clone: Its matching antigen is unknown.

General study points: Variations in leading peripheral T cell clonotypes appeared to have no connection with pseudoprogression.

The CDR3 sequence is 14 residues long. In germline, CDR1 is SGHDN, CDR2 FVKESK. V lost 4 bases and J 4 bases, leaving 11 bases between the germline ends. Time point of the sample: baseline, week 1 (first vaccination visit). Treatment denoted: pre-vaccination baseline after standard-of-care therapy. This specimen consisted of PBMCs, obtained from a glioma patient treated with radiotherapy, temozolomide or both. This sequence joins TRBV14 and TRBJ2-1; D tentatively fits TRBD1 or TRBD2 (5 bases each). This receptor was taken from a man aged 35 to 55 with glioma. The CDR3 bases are TGTGCCAGCAGCCCGGGACCATTGTACAATGAGCAGTTCTTC. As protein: CASSPGPLYNEQFF.